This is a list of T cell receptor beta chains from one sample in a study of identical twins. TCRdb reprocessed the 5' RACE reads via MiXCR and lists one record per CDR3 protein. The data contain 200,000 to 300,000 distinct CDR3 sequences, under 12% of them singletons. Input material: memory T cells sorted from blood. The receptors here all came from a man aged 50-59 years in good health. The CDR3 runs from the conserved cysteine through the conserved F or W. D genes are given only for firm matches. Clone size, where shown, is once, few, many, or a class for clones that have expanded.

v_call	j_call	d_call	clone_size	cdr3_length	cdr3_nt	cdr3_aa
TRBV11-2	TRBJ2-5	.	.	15	TGTGCCAGCAGCTTAGGGACCAGGGTTAGGGAGACCCAGTACTTC	CASSLGTRVRETQYF
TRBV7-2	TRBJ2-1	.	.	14	TGTGCCAGCAGCTCGGCGGGATCCTACAATGAGCAGTTCTTC	CASSSAGSYNEQFF
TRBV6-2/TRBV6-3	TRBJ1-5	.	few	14	TGTGCCAGCAGTTACACAGGGCTTGGTCAGCCCCAGCATTTT	CASSYTGLGQPQHF
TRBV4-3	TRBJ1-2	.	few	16	TGCGCCAGCAGCCAAGAGGGGGGGGGCAGGGAATATGGCTACACCTTC	CASSQEGGGREYGYTF
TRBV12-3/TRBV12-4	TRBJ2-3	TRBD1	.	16	TGTGCCAGCAGTCCTACGGGACAGGGGGACTCAGATACGCAGTATTTT	CASSPTGQGDSDTQYF
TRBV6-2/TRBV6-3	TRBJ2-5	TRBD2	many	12	TGTGCCAGCAATCCGGGGGGAGAGACCCAGTACTTC	CASNPGGETQYF
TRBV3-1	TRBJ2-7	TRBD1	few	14	TGTGCCAGCAGCCGGAGCTTCCAGGGGGACGAGCAGTACTTC	CASSRSFQGDEQYF
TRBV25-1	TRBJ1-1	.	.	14	TGTGCCAGCAGTGAGGGTATCAAAGGGGCTGAAGCTTTCTTT	CASSEGIKGAEAFF
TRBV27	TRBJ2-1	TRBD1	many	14	TGTGCCAGCAGTTCCCGGACAGGAAACAATGAGCAGTTCTTC	CASSSRTGNNEQFF
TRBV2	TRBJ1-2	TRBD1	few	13	TGTGCCAGCAGTGGCGGGACAGGGACCGGCTACACCTTC	CASSGGTGTGYTF
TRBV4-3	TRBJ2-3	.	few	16	TGCGCCAGCAGCCAAGGAGTCTCGGCCCCGTGGGGCACGCAGTATTTT	CASSQGVSAPWGTQYF
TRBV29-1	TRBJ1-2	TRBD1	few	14	TGCAGCGTTGAGCCGACAGGGGGCAGCTATGGCTACACCTTC	CSVEPTGGSYGYTF